The present TCR beta chain was sequenced within a study of blood T cell repertoires in COVID-19. About the research overall: Specimens from acute and convalescent COVID-19 originated in the United States, Italy and Spain. PBMCs, B-cell-depleted T cells, or T cells were the source of the cDNA or gDNA that made up the material.

The method was immunoSEQ multiplex PCR; TCRdb's version includes in-frame clones alone and lacks a portion of them. The sample shows some 200,000 clones, around 87% of them seen only once. The V end lost 4 bases, the J end lost 0 bases, and 9 bases lay between the germline ends. Germline V gene data show CDR1 as ENHRY and CDR2 as SYGVKD. This CDR3 is 15 amino acids long. Participants came from about two dozen US areas, aged roughly 18 to 89 years. Each participant's cohort was designated according to participant-reported clinical history. The TCR originated in a woman between 25 and 40 years old who had recovered from COVID-19. The source material was PBMCs or T cells enriched from blood (not recorded which). The chain is built from TRBV10-3 and TRBJ1-4; D remains ambiguous. The CDR3 bases are TGTGCCATCAGTGCCGCTCAGTCAACTAATGAAAAACTGTTTTTT. The encoded protein is CAISAAQSTNEKLFF.